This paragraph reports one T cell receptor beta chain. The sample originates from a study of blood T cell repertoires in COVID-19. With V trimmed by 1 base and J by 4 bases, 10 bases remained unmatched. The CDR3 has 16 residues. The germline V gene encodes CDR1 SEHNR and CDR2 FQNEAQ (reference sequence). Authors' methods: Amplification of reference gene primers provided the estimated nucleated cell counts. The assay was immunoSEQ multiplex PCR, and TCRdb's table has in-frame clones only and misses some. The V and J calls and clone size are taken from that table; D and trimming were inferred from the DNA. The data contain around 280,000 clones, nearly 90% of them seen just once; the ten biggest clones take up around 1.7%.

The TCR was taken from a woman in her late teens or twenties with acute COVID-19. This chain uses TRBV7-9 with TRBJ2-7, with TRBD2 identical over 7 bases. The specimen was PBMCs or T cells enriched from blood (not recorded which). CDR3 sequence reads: CASSLGKGGPQYEQYF. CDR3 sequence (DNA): TGTGCCAGCAGCTTAGGGAAGGGAGGGCCCCAATACGAGCAGTACTTC.